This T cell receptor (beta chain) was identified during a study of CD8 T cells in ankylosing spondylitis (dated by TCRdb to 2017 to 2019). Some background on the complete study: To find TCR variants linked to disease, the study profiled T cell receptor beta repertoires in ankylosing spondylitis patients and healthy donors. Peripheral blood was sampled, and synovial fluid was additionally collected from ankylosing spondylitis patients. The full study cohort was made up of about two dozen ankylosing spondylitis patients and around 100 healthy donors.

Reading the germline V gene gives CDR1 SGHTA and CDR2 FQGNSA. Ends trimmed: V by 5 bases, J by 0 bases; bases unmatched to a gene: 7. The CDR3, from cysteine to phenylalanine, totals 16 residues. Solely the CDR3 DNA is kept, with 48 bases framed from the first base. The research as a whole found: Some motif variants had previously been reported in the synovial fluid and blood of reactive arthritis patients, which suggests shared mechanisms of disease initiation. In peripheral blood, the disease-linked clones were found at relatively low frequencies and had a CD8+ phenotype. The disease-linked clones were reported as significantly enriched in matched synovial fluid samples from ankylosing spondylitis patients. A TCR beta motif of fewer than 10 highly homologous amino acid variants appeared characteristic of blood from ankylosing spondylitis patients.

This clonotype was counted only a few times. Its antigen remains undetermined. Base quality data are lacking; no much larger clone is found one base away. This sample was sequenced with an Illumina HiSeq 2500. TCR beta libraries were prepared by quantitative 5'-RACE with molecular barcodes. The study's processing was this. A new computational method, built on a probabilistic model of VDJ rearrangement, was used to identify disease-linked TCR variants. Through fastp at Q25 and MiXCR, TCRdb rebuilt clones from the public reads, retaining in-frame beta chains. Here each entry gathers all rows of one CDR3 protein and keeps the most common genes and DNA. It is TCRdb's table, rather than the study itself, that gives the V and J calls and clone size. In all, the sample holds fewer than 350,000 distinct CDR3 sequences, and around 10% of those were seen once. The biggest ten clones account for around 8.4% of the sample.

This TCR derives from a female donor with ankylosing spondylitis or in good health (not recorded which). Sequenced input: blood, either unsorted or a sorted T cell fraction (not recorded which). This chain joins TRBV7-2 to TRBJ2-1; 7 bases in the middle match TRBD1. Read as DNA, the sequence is TGTGCCAGCAGCACCCGACAGGGAGCCTCCTACAATGAGCAGTTCTTC. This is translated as CASSTRQGASYNEQFF.